A selection of T cell receptor beta chains follows, all from one sample in a study of identifying expanded T cells in peripheral blood. Assay: immunoSEQ multiplex PCR; the TCRdb copy retains only in-frame clones and omits some. The sample has approximately 50,000 clones; around 82% are singletons. The sequenced sample was blood. The receptors here all came from a person aged 18 to 75 in good health. Both conserved end residues are part of each CDR3. Fields, in order: V gene, CDR3 length, CDR3 protein.

>TRBV11-3|13
CASSKATEREQYF
>TRBV10-3|15
CAISTSTPSTDTQYF
>TRBV5-1|14
CASSLDRARDTQYF
>TRBV5-1|14
CASSLEGSTGELFF
>TRBV5-6|15
CASSGRTASNEKLFF
>TRBV2|13
CASMETGAGTQYF
>TRBV6-6|15
CASTRATGSGQPQHF
>TRBV11-3|17
CASSFGRTGVWYTEAFF
>TRBV11-3|15
CASSSPLTASYGYTF
>TRBV9|16
CASSVSPTLSTDTQYF
>TRBV6-6|13
CASSSTGNYGYTF
>TRBV19|16
CASSMASGVSTDTQYF
>TRBV4-2|11
CASSQRGKAFF
>TRBV7-9|16
CASSLVQALRQTEAFF
>TRBV27|16
CASSLILGLASSPLHF
>TRBV10-2|16
CASSGDGGISTDTQYF
>TRBV5-1|15
CASSPTTGGADGYTF
>TRBV19|16
CASSIDQIRAGTEAFF
>TRBV5-6|14
CASSLDGRVYGYTF
>TRBV6-1|14
CASSNSGGLGTQYF
>TRBV7-9|16
CASSFEGVAGVSEQYF
>TRBV6-1|15
CASSVDGDSGNTIYF
>TRBV5-6|14
CASSLGSGYSPLHF